The present entry profiles one T cell receptor (beta chain) with its context. The data are from a study of blood T cell repertoires in COVID-19. About the study: Material from acute and convalescent COVID-19 was sourced from the United States, Italy and Spain. PBMCs, B-cell-depleted T cells, or T cells provided the cDNA or gDNA that made up the material.

Patients from Seattle were sampled longitudinally, starting during active infection. Trimming removed 4 bases at V and 0 bases at J, with 12 bases between. Germline CDR1 reads KGHDR; CDR2 reads SFDVKD. The CDR3 runs 15 residues. Source study methods: Nucleated cell number was recorded as an estimate derived from reference gene primer amplification. The method was immunoSEQ multiplex PCR; TCRdb's version includes in-frame clones alone and lacks a portion of them. That table furnishes V, J and clone size, whereas the DNA furnished D and trimming. The data show roughly 500,000 clones, roughly 89% seen once.

This rearrangement joins TRBV24-1 to TRBJ2-7; weak D call: TRBD1 (6 bases). Sequencing was done on a sample of peripheral blood. This receptor was identified in a man between 18 and 35 years old with COVID-19, enrolled during active disease. The CDR3 spells CATSEAGASSYEQYF. The CDR3 DNA reads as TGTGCCACCAGTGAGGCAGGGGCGAGCTCCTACGAGCAGTACTTC.